This TCR beta chain was obtained from a study of cytomegalovirus exposure and HLA in healthy donors. Overall study findings and caveats: DRB1 showed the most TCR associations and HLA-C the fewest in a later analysis, as rates varied by HLA locus.

13 Jbeta primers and 60 Vbeta primers were used for the PCR. The repertoire was sequenced with immunoSEQ multiplex PCR; TCRdb's copy has only in-frame clones and lacks some. The sample consists of around 200,000 clones, 80% of them appearing once. Of note for this clone: As yet, its antigen is unknown.

The source material was PBMCs. The clonotype originates from a boy younger than 18 in good health and CMV-seronegative.

In nucleotides, the CDR3 is TGTGCCAGCAGCTCGTCAAGGACAGATAGGGAGCCCCAGCATTTT. Its translation: CASSSSRTDREPQHF. The chain employs TRBV7-9 and TRBJ1-5, with a tentative D call TRBD1 (6 bases). From germline, CDR1 is SEHNR and CDR2 FQNEAQ (reference sequence). V was pared by 4 bases and J by 8 bases, with 18 bases between. CDR3 length: 15 amino acids. Filled out from reference TRBV7-9 and TRBJ1-5, the complete variable domain reads DTGVSQNPRHKITKRGQNVTFRCDPISEHNRLYWYRQTLGQGPEFLTYFQNEAQLEKSRLLSDRFSAERPKGSFSTLEIQRTEQGDSAMYLCASSSSRTDREPQHFGDGTRLSIL.